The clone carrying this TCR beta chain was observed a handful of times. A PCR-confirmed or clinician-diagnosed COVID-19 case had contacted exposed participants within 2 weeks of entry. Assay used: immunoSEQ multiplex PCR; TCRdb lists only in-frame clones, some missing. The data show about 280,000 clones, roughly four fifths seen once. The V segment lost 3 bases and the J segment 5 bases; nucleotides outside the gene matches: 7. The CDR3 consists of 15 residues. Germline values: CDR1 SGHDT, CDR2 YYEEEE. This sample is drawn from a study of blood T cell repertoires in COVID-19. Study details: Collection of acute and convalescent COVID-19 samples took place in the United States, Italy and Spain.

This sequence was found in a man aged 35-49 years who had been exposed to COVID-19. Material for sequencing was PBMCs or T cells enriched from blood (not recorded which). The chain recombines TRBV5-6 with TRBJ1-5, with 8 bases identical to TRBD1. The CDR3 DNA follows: TGTGCCAGCAGCTCGCACACAGGGGGTTATCAGCCCCAGCATTTT. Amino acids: CASSSHTGGYQPQHF.